The text below deals with one T cell receptor beta chain. What it recognizes is unknown. The data stem from a study of blood T cells in healthy people across ages. Points from the study as a whole: TCR beta diversity per million T cells fell roughly linearly with age.

A second about 6 to 11 cycle PCR used barcoded and J-beta primers. Using its own MiXCR run on the 5' RACE reads, TCRdb lists one record per CDR3 protein. Of some 710,000 distinct CDR3 sequences in the sample, around half are singletons; the top ten hold around a sixth. The CDR3 runs 14 residues. Trimming took off 9 bases at V and 6 bases at J, with 15 bases between the two ends. CDR1 is MNHEY and CDR2 is SMNVEV in the germline V gene (reference sequence). The chain combines TRBV27 with TRBJ1-6; no firm D call. The TCR originated in a man older than 75 in good health. Sequencing was carried out using blood. The CDR3 nucleotides read TGTGCCAGTTCGATGAAGGGAATTAATTCACCCCTCCACTTT. It specifies CASSMKGINSPLHF.